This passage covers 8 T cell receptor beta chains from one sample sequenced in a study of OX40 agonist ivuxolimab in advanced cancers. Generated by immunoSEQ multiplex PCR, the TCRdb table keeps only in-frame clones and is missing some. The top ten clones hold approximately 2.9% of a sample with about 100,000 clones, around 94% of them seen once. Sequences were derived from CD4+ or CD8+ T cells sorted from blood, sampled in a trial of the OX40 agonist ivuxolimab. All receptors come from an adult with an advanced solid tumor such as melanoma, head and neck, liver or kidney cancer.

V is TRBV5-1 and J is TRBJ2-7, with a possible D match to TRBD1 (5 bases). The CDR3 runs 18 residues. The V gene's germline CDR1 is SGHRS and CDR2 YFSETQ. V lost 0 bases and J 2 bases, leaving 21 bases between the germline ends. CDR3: CASSLAYRTNGLAYEQYF. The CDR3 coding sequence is TGCGCCAGCAGCTTGGCGTACAGGACCAACGGGCTAGCCTACGAGCAGTACTTC.

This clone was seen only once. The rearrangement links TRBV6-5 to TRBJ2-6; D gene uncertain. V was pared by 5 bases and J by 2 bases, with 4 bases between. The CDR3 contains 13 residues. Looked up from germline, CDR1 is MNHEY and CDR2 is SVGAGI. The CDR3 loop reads CASSPPGANVLTF. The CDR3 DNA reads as TGTGCCAGCAGTCCGCCTGGGGCCAACGTCCTGACTTTC.

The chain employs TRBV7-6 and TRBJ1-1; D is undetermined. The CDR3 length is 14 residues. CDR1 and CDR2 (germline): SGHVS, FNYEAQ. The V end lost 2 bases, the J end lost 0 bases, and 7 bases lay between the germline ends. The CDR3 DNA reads TGTGCCAGCAGCTTACGCACGGTGAACACTGAAGCTTTCTTT. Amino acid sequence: CASSLRTVNTEAFF.

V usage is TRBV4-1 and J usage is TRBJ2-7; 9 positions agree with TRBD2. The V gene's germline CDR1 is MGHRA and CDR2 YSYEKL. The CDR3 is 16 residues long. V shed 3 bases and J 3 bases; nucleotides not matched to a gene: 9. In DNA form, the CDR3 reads TGCGCCAGCAGCCACCCAATAGCGGGAGAGGTCTACGAGCAGTACTTC. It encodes CASSHPIAGEVYEQYF.

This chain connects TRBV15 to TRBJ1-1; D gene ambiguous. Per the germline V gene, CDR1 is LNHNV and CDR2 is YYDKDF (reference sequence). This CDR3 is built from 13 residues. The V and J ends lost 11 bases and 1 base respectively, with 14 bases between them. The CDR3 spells CASSLSSNTEAFF. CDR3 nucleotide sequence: TGTGCCTCCTCCCTCTCCTCGAACACTGAAGCTTTCTTT.

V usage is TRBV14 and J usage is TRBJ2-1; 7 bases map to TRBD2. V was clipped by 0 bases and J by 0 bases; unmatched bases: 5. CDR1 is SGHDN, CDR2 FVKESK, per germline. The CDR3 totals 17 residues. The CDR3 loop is CASSQESASGSYNEQFF. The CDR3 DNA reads TGTGCCAGCAGCCAAGAGTCGGCTAGCGGCTCCTACAATGAGCAGTTCTTC.

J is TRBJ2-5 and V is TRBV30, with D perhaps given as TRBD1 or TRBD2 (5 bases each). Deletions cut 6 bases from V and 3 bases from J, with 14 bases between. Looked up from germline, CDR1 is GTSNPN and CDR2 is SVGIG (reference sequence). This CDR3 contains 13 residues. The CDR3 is CACYRDGEETQYF. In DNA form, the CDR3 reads TGTGCCTGTTACCGGGACGGGGAAGAGACCCAGTACTTC.

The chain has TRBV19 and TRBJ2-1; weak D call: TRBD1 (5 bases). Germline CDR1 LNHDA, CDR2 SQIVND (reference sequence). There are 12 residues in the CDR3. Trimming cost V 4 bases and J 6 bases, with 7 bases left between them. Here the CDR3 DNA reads TGTGCCAGTAGTACAGGGCTCAATGAGCAGTTCTTC. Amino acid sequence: CASSTGLNEQFF.